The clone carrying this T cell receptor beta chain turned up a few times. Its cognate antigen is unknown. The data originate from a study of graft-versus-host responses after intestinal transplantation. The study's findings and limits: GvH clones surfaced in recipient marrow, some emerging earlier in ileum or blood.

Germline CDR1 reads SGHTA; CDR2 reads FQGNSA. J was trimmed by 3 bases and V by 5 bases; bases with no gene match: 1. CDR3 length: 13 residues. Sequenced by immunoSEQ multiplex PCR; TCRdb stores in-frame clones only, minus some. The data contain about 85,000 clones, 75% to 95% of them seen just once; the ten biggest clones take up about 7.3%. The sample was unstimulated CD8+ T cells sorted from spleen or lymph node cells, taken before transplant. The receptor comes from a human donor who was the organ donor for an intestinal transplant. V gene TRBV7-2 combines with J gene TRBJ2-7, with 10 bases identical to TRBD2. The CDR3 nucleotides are TGTGCCAGCAGCCGGACTAGCGGCTACGAGCAGTACTTC. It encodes CASSRTSGYEQYF.